The present T cell receptor beta chain was sequenced within a study of cytomegalovirus exposure and HLA in healthy donors. Study background: Approximately 180 million T cells yielded 100 million to 130 million unique TCR beta sequences, as an earlier analysis found.

Vbeta (60) and Jbeta (13) primers were used in the PCR. The method was immunoSEQ multiplex PCR; TCRdb's version includes in-frame clones alone and lacks a portion of them. The sample includes around 150,000 clones, 70% to 90% of them seen just once. CDR3 length: 15 residues. From germline, CDR1 is MNHEY and CDR2 SVGAGI. Losses at the gene ends were 7 bases for V and 4 bases for J; bases not matched to a gene: 6. In the case of this clone: Its antigen is not identified.

The study's findings and limits: Cytomegalovirus association was assigned to 150 to 200 TCR beta chains. In a later analysis, TCR beta V- and J-gene trimming showed a link to a missense DCLRE1C variant.

Sequenced: PBMCs. This TCR derives from a woman under 40 in good health and CMV-seropositive. V is TRBV6-5 and J is TRBJ2-2; 10 positions agree with TRBD1. CDR3 DNA: TGTGCCAGCACCCGACAGGGGGCGGCCACCGGGGAGCTGTTTTTT. Residues: CASTRQGAATGELFF.